This T cell receptor beta chain is from a study of blood T cell repertoires in COVID-19 (dated by TCRdb to 2020 to 2022). General notes on the study: Samples covering the acute and convalescent phases of COVID-19 were provided by collaborators in the United States, Italy and Spain. The material from the prospective study consisted of cDNA or gDNA derived from T cells, B-cell-depleted T cells, or PBMCs. Deeply sampled blood TCRbeta repertoires from subjects exposed to, actively infected with, or recovered from COVID-19 were included in the dataset. The repertoires were made available in a free public database intended to serve as a resource for research on the immune response to SARS-CoV-2. Samples were obtained from the ongoing ImmuneRACE study (first 160 participants) and from 1,254 subjects provided by 6 global collaborators. Nearly every sample came with metadata listing a de-identified subject ID, COVID-19 status, age in years and sex. Where HLA class I and class II types were available, the types were taken from metadata supplied by the sample provider, not from assay-based typing. Results and caveats for the whole study, not just this receptor: The amount of clinical and demographic metadata varied by source and participant and was provided uncurated.

The collaborating institutions used their own protocols to collect whole blood in K2EDTA tubes. Collaborator samples were shipped for TCRbeta analysis as frozen whole blood, isolated PBMCs, or DNA extracted from either sample type. The germline V gene (reference sequence) supplies CDR1 GTSNPN and CDR2 SVGIG. The CDR3 starts with the cysteine, ends with the phenylalanine, and has 17 residues. Solely the CDR3 DNA is kept, with 51 bases framed from the first base. Clipping removes 1 base from V and 2 bases from J, with 5 as the unmatched junction base count. A word on this clone: It lacks a known antigen. Base qualities are missing; no much larger clone stands one base away.

TCRbeta CDR3 regions were amplified from genomic DNA by means of the immunoSEQ Assay, a bias-controlled multiplex PCR. Concerning the study's data processing: The number of nucleated cells in each sample was estimated from the amplification of reference gene primers within the assay. To quantify the absolute abundance of each unique TCRbeta CDR3 rearrangement, sequence reads were collapsed and filtered. For each sample, productive Simpson clonality was calculated by taking the square root of Simpson's diversity index across productive rearrangements. What TCRdb holds here is the immuneACCESS table cut down to in-frame rearrangements. Part of the clones is not present; checked against another copy, under half of the missing clones reflect an unresolved V gene, and the others are unexplained. V and J calls and clone size are those listed in that table; D and trimming were worked out from the DNA. The sample records around 170,000 clones, around four fifths of which are singletons. The ten largest clonotypes hold approximately 6.5% of the sample.

The clonotype was recovered from a woman aged 35 to 49 with acute or convalescent COVID-19. The V and J segments used are TRBV30 and TRBJ1-6, and TRBD1 aligns with 10 junction nucleotides. Input material: peripheral blood. The encoded CDR3 is CAWSGGQGRTYNSPLHF. At the DNA level, the sequence is TGTGCCTGGAGTGGGGGACAGGGGAGGACCTATAATTCACCCCTCCACTTT.